This T cell receptor beta chain is from a study of blood T cell dynamics during melanoma immunotherapy. General study results and limits: PBMC repertoires of eventual disease-control patients split at W3 into clonality or diversity gains. The study could not tell melanoma-specific clones from general immune activation.

Documented time point: week 3, after first cycle of checkpoint inhibitor. Patients with prior systemic cancer treatment, concomitant immunosuppressants, or other active malignancies were excluded. The CDR3 has 14 residues. Trimming at V came to 4 bases and at J to 1 base, leaving 3 bases not matched to a gene. In germline, CDR1 is SGHNT, CDR2 YYREEE (reference sequence). The method was immunoSEQ multiplex PCR; TCRdb's version includes in-frame clones alone and lacks a portion of them. Of fewer than 12,000 clones in the sample, over 80% were seen once. Regarding this clone: Its antigen is not known.

The sequencing here drew on blood, taken from a patient treated with checkpoint blockade. This receptor was obtained from a human donor with melanoma. The chain employs TRBV5-4 and TRBJ1-1, with TRBD1 matching over 8 bases. The CDR3 DNA reads as TGTGCCAGCAGCCGCGACAGGGGGAACACTGAAGCTTTCTTT. It is translated as CASSRDRGNTEAFF.